This TCR beta chain was recovered during a study of shared clonotypes between healthy human individuals. Study as a whole: Every donor yielded three CD4 naive, three CD4 memory, two CD8 naive and one CD8 memory plate. Broader study findings: Sorted-subset sequencing, rarefaction showed, was incomplete despite large depth.

The assay was immunoSEQ multiplex PCR, and TCRdb's table has in-frame clones only and misses some. The table lists 2 million to 2.5 million clones, 85% to 95% of them singletons. The split of CD4+ cells yielded CD45RA+ naive and CD45RA-negative memory subsets. The CDR3 covers 13 residues. CDR1 is SGHTA, CDR2 FQGNSA, per germline. Concerning this clone itself: The antigen is unknown. The junction departs from germline at one end; a sequencing error may be responsible.

The chain recombines TRBV7-2 with TRBJ2-7; D is possibly TRBD1 (6 bases). This clonotype originated in a man aged 18 to 29 in good health. Some clones in this sample may be carry-over from other donors' samples. The sample taken for sequencing was naive CD4+ T cells from PBMCs. Subset reported: CD45RA+ positively selected. The CDR3 bases are TGTGCCAGCAGCTTAGTCAGGGGCCGGCAGCTCACCTTC. Protein sequence: CASSLVRGRQLTF. Drawing the rest from reference TRBV7-2 and TRBJ2-7, the complete variable domain is GAGVSQSPSNKVTEKGKDVELRCDPISGHTALYWYRQSLGQGLEFLIYFQGNSAPDKSGLPSDRFSAERTGGSVSTLTIQRTQQEDSAVYLCASSLVRGRQLTFGPGTRLTVT.